The 2 T cell receptor beta chains listed next were all sequenced from one sample in a study of blood T cell repertoires in COVID-19. Profiled with immunoSEQ multiplex PCR; TCRdb holds only in-frame clones, not every one. Of around 100,000 clones listed, 75% to 90% are singletons. The sequenced material came from peripheral blood. The receptors originated from a woman aged 70-85 years with active or convalescent COVID-19.

The chain joins TRBV2 to TRBJ2-3; the match to TRBD2 covers 7 bases. Germline CDR1 and CDR2: SNHLY and FYNNEI. Trimming cost V 4 bases and J 3 bases; bases outside gene matches: 7. The CDR3 length is 15 residues. For the CDR3, the DNA is TGTGCCAGCAGTGTCGGCGGGGGAGAAACAGATACGCAGTATTTT. It is translated as CASSVGGGETDTQYF.

The chain employs TRBV19 and TRBJ2-7; D unclear. CDR1 is LNHDA, CDR2 SQIVND, per germline (reference sequence). The CDR3 spans 14 residues. With 5 bases removed from V and 0 bases from J, the gap between germline ends came to 11 bases. CDR3 protein: CASSELLSSYEQYF. The CDR3 DNA is TGTGCCAGTAGTGAGCTCCTGTCCTCCTACGAGCAGTACTTC.